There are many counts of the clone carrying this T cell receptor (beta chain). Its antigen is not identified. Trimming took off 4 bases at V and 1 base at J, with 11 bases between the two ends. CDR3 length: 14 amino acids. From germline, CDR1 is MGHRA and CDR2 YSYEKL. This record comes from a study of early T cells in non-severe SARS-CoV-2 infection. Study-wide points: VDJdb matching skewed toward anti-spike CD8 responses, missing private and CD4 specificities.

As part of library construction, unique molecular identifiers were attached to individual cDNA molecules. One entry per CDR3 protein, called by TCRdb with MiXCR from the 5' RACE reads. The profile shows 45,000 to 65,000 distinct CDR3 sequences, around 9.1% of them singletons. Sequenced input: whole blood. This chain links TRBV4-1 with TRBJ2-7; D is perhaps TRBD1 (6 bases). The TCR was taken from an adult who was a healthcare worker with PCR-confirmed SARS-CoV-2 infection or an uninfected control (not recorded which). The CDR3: CASSPMGASYEQYF. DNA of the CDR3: TGCGCCAGCAGCCCGATGGGGGCGTCCTACGAGCAGTACTTC.